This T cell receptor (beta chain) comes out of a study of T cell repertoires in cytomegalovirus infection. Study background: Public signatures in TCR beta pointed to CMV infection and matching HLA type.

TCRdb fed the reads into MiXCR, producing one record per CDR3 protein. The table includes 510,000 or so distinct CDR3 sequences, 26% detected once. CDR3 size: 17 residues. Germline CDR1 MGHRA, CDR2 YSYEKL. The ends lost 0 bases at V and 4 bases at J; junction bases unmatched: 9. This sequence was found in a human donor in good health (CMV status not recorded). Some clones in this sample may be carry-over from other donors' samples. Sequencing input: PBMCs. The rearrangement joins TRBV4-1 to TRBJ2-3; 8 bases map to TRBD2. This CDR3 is CASSQDPSGSPADTQYF. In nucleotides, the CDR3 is TGCGCCAGCAGCCAAGATCCGAGCGGGAGTCCCGCAGATACGCAGTATTTT.